This T cell receptor (beta chain) was captured by sequencing in a study of T-cell memory formation after mild COVID-19. Study-level points and caveats: Whereas later expanders leaned CD4+, clones contracting day 15 to 85 showed a balanced CD4/CD8 makeup.

To note about this clonotype: Its antigen is still unknown.

TCRdb redid the calling of the 5' RACE reads with MiXCR, one entry per CDR3 protein. The sample comprises 60,000 to 65,000 distinct CDR3 sequences, 9% to 9.5% of which are singletons, and 1.1% rests with the top ten. Deletions cut 10 bases from V and 0 bases from J, with 16 bases between. The length of the CDR3 is 14 residues. Germline-derived CDR1 and CDR2 are MGHDK and SYGVNS. The chain is built from TRBV25-1 and TRBJ2-7; possible D gene TRBD2, 5 bases. This TCR was sampled from a man younger than 30 who had mild COVID-19 (a few samples of this study predate the infection). Cell type and time point are not known. Sequenced material: PBMCs or a T cell subset sorted from them (not recorded which). The CDR3 sequence is CATKRGHSSYEQYF. CDR3 in DNA: TGTGCCACCAAAAGAGGGCACAGCTCCTACGAGCAGTACTTC.